Listed below are T cell receptor beta chains from one sample, sequenced in a study of beta chain features in type 1 diabetes. Produced via immunoSEQ multiplex PCR; TCRdb's table is partial and in-frame only. In the table there are 350,000 to 450,000 clones, around 14% of which are singletons. The specimen sequenced was naive CD4+ T cells from blood. All receptors come from a man younger than 40 in good health. The CDR3 runs from the conserved cysteine through the conserved F or W. The D gene is left open where the match is weak. Rows may omit the clone size; those that give it use once, few, many or a size class.

v_gene	d_gene	j_gene	abundance	CDR3nt	CDR3aa
TRBV29-1	-	TRBJ1-5	-	TGCAGCGTTGAAGGCGGGGATAGCAATCAGCCCCAGCATTTT	CSVEGGDSNQPQHF
TRBV10-3	-	TRBJ2-1	few	TGTGCCATCAAGCCCAGGGATTCGGATGAGCAGTTCTTC	CAIKPRDSDEQFF
TRBV9	TRBD1	TRBJ1-2	few	TGTGCCAGCAGCGTTCAGGGGGTGGCTGATGGCTACACCTTC	CASSVQGVADGYTF
TRBV29-1	-	TRBJ1-1	few	TGCAGCGTCGGCTGGGGGAGACCGAACACTGAAGCTTTCTTT	CSVGWGRPNTEAFF
TRBV19	-	TRBJ2-3	few	TGTGCCAGCGACGACGAACCCACAGATACGCAGTATTTT	CASDDEPTDTQYF
TRBV2	TRBD2	TRBJ2-5	few	TGTGCCAGCTGTCCGGGACTAGCGGGGGGGCAGGAGACCCAGTACTTC	CASCPGLAGGQETQYF
TRBV25-1	-	TRBJ2-7	-	TGTGCCAGCAGTGAGAGCGGAAAACTCTCCTACGAGCAGTACTTC	CASSESGKLSYEQYF
TRBV7-2	TRBD2	TRBJ2-1	few	TGTGCCAGCAGCCCCACCGGGGCGGGGGACTCCTACAATGAGCAGTTCTTC	CASSPTGAGDSYNEQFF
TRBV7-9	-	TRBJ1-3	few	TGTGCCAGCAGCTTAGGGAGCTCTGGAAACACCATATATTTT	CASSLGSSGNTIYF
TRBV7-2	TRBD2	TRBJ2-5	few	TGTGCCAGCAGCTTAGTTACTAGCGGGACCGGGACCCAGTACTTC	CASSLVTSGTGTQYF
TRBV30	TRBD1	TRBJ2-3	few	TGTGCCTGGAGTGTAGGGGGACAGGGGACGGATACGCAGTATTTT	CAWSVGGQGTDTQYF
TRBV9	-	TRBJ2-3	-	TGTGCCAGCAGCGTAGATAGGCGCACAGATACGCAGTATTTT	CASSVDRRTDTQYF
TRBV4-3	-	TRBJ2-3	once	TGCGCCAGCAGCCAACCAGTAGATACGCAGTATTTT	CASSQPVDTQYF
TRBV29-1	-	TRBJ2-5	-	TGCAGCACCTGGACGCAAGAGACCCAGTACTTC	CSTWTQETQYF
TRBV5-1	TRBD2	TRBJ2-5	few	TGCGCCAGCAGCTCCGGGACTAGCGGGAGAGAGACCCAGTACTTC	CASSSGTSGRETQYF
TRBV9	TRBD2	TRBJ2-1	few	TGTGCCAGCAGCGTCGCGGCTAGCGGGGACTCGGAGCAGTTCTTC	CASSVAASGDSEQFF
TRBV9	TRBD1	TRBJ2-1	-	TGTGCCAGCAGCGTAGTGGGACAGGGCAATGAGCAGTTCTTC	CASSVVGQGNEQFF
TRBV10-3	-	TRBJ2-5	few	TGTGCCATCAGTGGAGTAGCTCAGGAGACCCAGTACTTC	CAISGVAQETQYF
TRBV7-9	-	TRBJ2-2	-	TGTGCCAGCAGCCCCCGACCAGTTGTTGAAAGCACCGGGGAGCTGTTTTTT	CASSPRPVVESTGELFF
TRBV27	-	TRBJ2-7	-	TGTGCCAGCAGTTTTTTGGGGGCGTCGAACCAATACGAGCAGTACTTC	CASSFLGASNQYEQYF
TRBV4-1	-	TRBJ2-3	-	TGCGCCAGCAGCCAAGAAGGTTTATCCGCAGATACGCAGTATTTT	CASSQEGLSADTQYF
TRBV27	TRBD2	TRBJ2-5	-	TGTGCCAGCAGTTTCAGCGGGGGGGCCCAGACCCAGTACTTC	CASSFSGGAQTQYF
TRBV6-6	-	TRBJ1-1	-	TGTGCCAGCAGTCCGGGACGGGAGAACACTGAAGCTTTCTTT	CASSPGRENTEAFF
TRBV2	TRBD1	TRBJ1-1	few	TGTGCCAGCAGTTCGACAGGGGCCACTGAAGCTTTCTTT	CASSSTGATEAFF
TRBV29-1	-	TRBJ2-1	-	TGCAGCGTTGATGGATCCTCTGAGGGGTCCTACAATGAGCAGTTCTTC	CSVDGSSEGSYNEQFF
TRBV11-2	-	TRBJ1-1	-	TGTGCCAGCAGCTTAGATGCCAAGAATTCGGGAGCTTTCTTT	CASSLDAKNSGAFF
TRBV9	-	TRBJ2-5	-	TGTGCCAGCAGCTCACGTACAGGGAAGGCCGCGGAGACCCAGTACTTC	CASSSRTGKAAETQYF
TRBV7-9	-	TRBJ1-2	few	TGTGCCAGCACCCTCGGACAGTCCAGGGGCTACACCTTC	CASTLGQSRGYTF
TRBV5-1	-	TRBJ1-1	few	TGCGCCAGCAGCTTATGGGCGAGCCTTAACATGAACACTGAAGCTTTCTTT	CASSLWASLNMNTEAFF
TRBV4-3	-	TRBJ2-1	few	TGCGCCAGCAGCCAAGCAAGAGAACTCTCCTACAATGAGCAGTTCTTC	CASSQARELSYNEQFF
TRBV30	TRBD2	TRBJ2-1	-	TGTGCCTGGAGTGTACCGAGCGGGAGTGGAAATGAGCAGTTCTTC	CAWSVPSGSGNEQFF
TRBV19	-	TRBJ2-6	few	TGTGCCAGTAGCGGCAGTAGCTCTGGGGCCAACGTCCTGACTTTC	CASSGSSSGANVLTF
TRBV9	TRBD2	TRBJ2-1	-	TGTGCCAGCAGCGCTCTAGCGGTTTCGTACAATGAGCAGTTCTTC	CASSALAVSYNEQFF
TRBV7-2	TRBD2	TRBJ2-2	few	TGTGCCAGCAGCCCTGGAGGGGGACTAGCTCGGGAGCTGTTTTTT	CASSPGGGLARELFF
TRBV6-5	-	TRBJ2-6	-	TGTGCCAGCAGTCCGGGCGCGAGTGGGGCCAACGTCCTGACTTTC	CASSPGASGANVLTF
TRBV7-7	-	TRBJ2-5	-	TGTGCCAGCAGGGACTACGGAGAGACCCAGTACTTC	CASRDYGETQYF
TRBV6-6	TRBD1	TRBJ2-4	once	TGTGCCAGCAGTTACACGGGACAGCTAGCCAAAAACATTCAGTACTTC	CASSYTGQLAKNIQYF
TRBV7-2	-	TRBJ2-3	-	TGTGCCAGCAGCTCACGGGGCGGGGGCACAGATACGCAGTATTTT	CASSSRGGGTDTQYF
TRBV9	-	TRBJ2-1	-	TGTGCCAGCAGCGTAGGGCCATCCCTGGGATTCAATGAGCAGTTCTTC	CASSVGPSLGFNEQFF
TRBV25-1	TRBD1	TRBJ2-7	few	TGTGCCAGCAGTGAATGGACAGGGAACCCCTACGAGCAGTACTTC	CASSEWTGNPYEQYF
TRBV6-5	-	TRBJ2-1	-	TGTGCCAGCAGCGCACTACAGGGCGGCGAGCAGTTCTTC	CASSALQGGEQFF
TRBV7-9	-	TRBJ1-5	-	TGTGCCAGCAGCTTAGTCGCCGATCAGCCCCAGCATTTT	CASSLVADQPQHF
TRBV28	-	TRBJ1-2	-	TGTGCCACTTCTGGGACCTCCGGCTACACCTTC	CATSGTSGYTF
TRBV6-5	-	TRBJ2-7	-	TGTGCCAGCAGTTACGTTAGGGGAACCGACGAGCAGTACTTC	CASSYVRGTDEQYF
TRBV11-2	-	TRBJ2-5	-	TGTGCCAGCAGCTTTCAACTGCCCCCAGGAGAGACCCAGTACTTC	CASSFQLPPGETQYF